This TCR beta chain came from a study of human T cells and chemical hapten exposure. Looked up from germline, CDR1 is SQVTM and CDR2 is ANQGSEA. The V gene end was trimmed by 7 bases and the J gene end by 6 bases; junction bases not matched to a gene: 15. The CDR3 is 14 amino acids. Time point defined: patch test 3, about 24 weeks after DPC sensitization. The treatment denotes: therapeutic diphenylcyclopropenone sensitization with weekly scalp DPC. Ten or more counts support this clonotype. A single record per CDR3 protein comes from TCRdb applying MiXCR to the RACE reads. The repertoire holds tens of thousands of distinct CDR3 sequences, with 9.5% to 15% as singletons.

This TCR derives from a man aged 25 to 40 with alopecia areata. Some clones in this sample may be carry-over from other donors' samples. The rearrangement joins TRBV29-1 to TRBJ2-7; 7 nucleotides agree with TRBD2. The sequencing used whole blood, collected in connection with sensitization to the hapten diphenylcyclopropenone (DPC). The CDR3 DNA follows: TGCAGCGGGAGCGGGACTAAGGGTCCCGGCGAGCAGTACTTC. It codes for CSGSGTKGPGEQYF.